This T cell receptor beta chain was retrieved from a study of shared clonotypes between healthy human individuals. About the research overall: Samples came from a couple of female and three male donors aged 18 to 49. Per donor, CD8 memory used one plate, CD8 naive used two, CD4 memory used three and CD4 naive used three.

On this clone: The antigen remains unidentified.

Trimming took 5 bases from V and 5 from J, leaving 12 bases between them. This CDR3 is built from 13 residues. In germline, CDR1 is SGHAT, CDR2 FQNNGV. Sequencing used immunoSEQ multiplex PCR; TCRdb keeps in-frame clones, though not all of them. The table lists about 730,000 clones, roughly 72% of them singletons. Study-wide results and caveats: Compared with clonotypes that all four donors shared, non-shared clonotypes had lower generation probabilities. Measured sharing among donors was expected to vary with sequencing depth.

The receptor was isolated from a woman between 25 and 40 years old in good health. The V and J genes are TRBV11-2 and TRBJ2-5, with D possibly matching TRBD2 (6 bases). The specimen was memory CD4+ T cells sorted from blood. Subset: CD45RA-negative fraction. DNA for the CDR3: TGTGCCAGCAGCCCACCCGCGGGGGAGACCCAGTACTTC. Translating gives CASSPPAGETQYF.